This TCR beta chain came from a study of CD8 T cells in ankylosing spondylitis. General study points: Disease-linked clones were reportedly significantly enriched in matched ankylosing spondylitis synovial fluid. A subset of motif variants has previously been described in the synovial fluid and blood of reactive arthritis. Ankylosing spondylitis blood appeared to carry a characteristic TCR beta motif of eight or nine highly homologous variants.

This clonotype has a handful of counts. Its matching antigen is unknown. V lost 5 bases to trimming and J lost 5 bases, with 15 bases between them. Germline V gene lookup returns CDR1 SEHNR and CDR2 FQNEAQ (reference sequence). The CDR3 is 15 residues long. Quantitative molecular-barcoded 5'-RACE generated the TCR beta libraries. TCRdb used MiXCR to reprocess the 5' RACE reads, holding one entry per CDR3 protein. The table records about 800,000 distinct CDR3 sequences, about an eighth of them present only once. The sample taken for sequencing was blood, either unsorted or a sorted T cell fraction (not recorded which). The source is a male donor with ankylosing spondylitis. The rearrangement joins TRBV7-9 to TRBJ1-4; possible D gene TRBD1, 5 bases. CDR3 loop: CASSLWTTSNEKLFF. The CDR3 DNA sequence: TGTGCCAGCAGCCTATGGACAACTTCCAATGAAAAACTGTTTTTT.